This TCR beta chain was captured by sequencing in a study of cytomegalovirus exposure and HLA in healthy donors. PCR employed 60 Vbeta and 13 Jbeta primers. Sequencing used immunoSEQ multiplex PCR; TCRdb keeps in-frame clones, though not all of them. This sample carries under 150,000 clones, roughly 74% of them seen once, and the ten largest clones take around 5.9%. The receptor was derived from a woman in her 40s in good health and CMV-seropositive. Sequencing was done on a sample of PBMCs.

The CDR3: CASRRSGQASSYNEQFF. CDR3 bases: TGCGCCAGCAGGCGATCGGGACAGGCGAGCTCCTACAATGAGCAGTTCTTC. The V gene is TRBV5-1, the J gene TRBJ2-1; TRBD1 agrees at 8 bases. Germline-derived CDR1 and CDR2 are SGHRS and YFSETQ. The CDR3 consists of 17 residues. The junction had 10 bases not matched to a gene; V was cut back by 5 bases and J by 0 bases.